This section outlines one T cell receptor beta chain sequence together with its context. These data belong to a study of blood T cell repertoires in COVID-19. In the study overall: Italy, Spain and the United States were the sources of the convalescent and acute COVID-19 samples.

The V gene end was trimmed by 0 bases and the J gene end by 4 bases; junction bases not matched to a gene: 10. Germline loops: CDR1 MNHEY, CDR2 SMNVEV (reference sequence). The CDR3 totals 17 residues. Clones were sequenced by immunoSEQ multiplex PCR, and TCRdb holds only the in-frame ones, with some missing. The table includes approximately 180,000 clones, 89% detected once. The rearrangement joins TRBV27 to TRBJ2-3; 7 bases are a match to TRBD2. Source material: PBMCs or T cells enriched from blood (not recorded which). The receptor was isolated from a woman in her thirties or forties with acute COVID-19. The CDR3 DNA follows: TGTGCCAGCAGTTTATCGATGGGGGAGGGCCTCGCAGATACGCAGTATTTT. Protein sequence: CASSLSMGEGLADTQYF.